This T cell receptor beta chain was observed in a study of response to subunit inactivated influenza vaccine (dated by TCRdb to about 2018). A note on the overall study: The study used deep quantitative T cell receptor repertoire profiling to track responses to a trivalent subunit inactivated influenza vaccine.

On this clonotype: Its antigen specificity is not known. Base qualities are not provided; no much larger clone lies one nucleotide away.

The full study reports these points: According to the authors, only a limited number of new T cells may be recruited by each seasonal influenza vaccination.

Based on the germline V gene, the CDR1 and CDR2 sequences are SGHDN and FVKESK. From its cysteine to its phenylalanine, the CDR3 spans 15 amino acids. Of all the DNA, just the CDR3 is kept, 45 bases in frame from base 1. Trimming costs V 1 base and J 4 bases, and their ends lie 14 bases apart. The library was made by RT-PCR. The sequencer was an Illumina HiSeq 2500. TCRdb handled the public reads itself, with Q25 trimming in fastp and clone calling in MiXCR, and kept productive beta chains. Identical CDR3 proteins give one entry, which carries the most common genes and DNA. The sample table shows 860,000 or so distinct CDR3 sequences, and roughly 20% are seen once. More than 8.5% of the sample is taken by the ten largest.

The source was PBMCs from blood, collected about 5 days after vaccination. The sequence was collected from a man between 50 and 59 years old who received an inactivated influenza vaccine. Donor details come from another sample of the same person, matched by shared clones. The receptor chain draws on TRBV14 and TRBJ2-7, and the D gene may be TRBD1, 5 bases matching. The CDR3 loop reads CASSQGRRVLYEQYF. The DNA reads TGTGCCAGCAGCCAAGGTCGCAGGGTCTTGTACGAGCAGTACTTC.